The clone carrying this T cell receptor beta chain was observed many times. Its antigen is unidentified. In the ophthalmopathy cohort, Clinical Activity Score was at least 3, NOSPECS grade at least 4, and duration under 3 months. The data derive from a study of T cells in Graves' hyperthyroidism and ophthalmopathy. Study-wide points: Using 13 V-J features, a model discriminated ophthalmopathy from stable hyperthyroidism. Also found in blood were most expanded thyroid clonotypes above 0.001.

TCR beta CDR3 sequences were amplified from RNA transcripts. The TCR CDR3 was amplified in a first-round RT-PCR using the HTBI primer set. Each CDR3 protein is one row after TCRdb ran MiXCR on the multiplex PCR reads. The sample consists of about 350,000 distinct CDR3 sequences, roughly 15% of them appearing once. This CDR3 contains 14 residues. Germline lookup yields CDR1 SGHTA and CDR2 FQGNSA. After removal of 6 bases from V and 10 bases from J, the junction contained 7 bases not matched to a gene. Material for sequencing was blood. The rearrangement joins TRBV7-2 to TRBJ2-1; TRBD2 aligns across 12 bases. The sequence was obtained from an older woman with Graves' ophthalmopathy. DNA of the CDR3: TGTGCCAGCAGGGCTAGCGGGAGGGCCGGAGAGCAGTTCTTC. It is translated as CASRASGRAGEQFF.